The clone carrying this T cell receptor (beta chain) was counted ten times or more. The antigen remains undetermined. It was RNA transcripts that yielded the amplified TCR beta CDR3 regions. HTBI primers were employed in a first-round RT-PCR of the TCR CDR3. A single record per CDR3 protein comes from TCRdb applying MiXCR to the multiplex PCR reads. The profile covers 240,000 or so distinct CDR3 sequences, with about 15% appearing a single time and around 26% taken by the ten largest. V shed 3 bases, J shed 9 bases, and the junction held 12 bases outside the gene matches. The CDR3 sequence is 16 residues long. Germline lookup yields CDR1 SGDLS and CDR2 YYNGEE. This record belongs to a study of T cells in Graves' hyperthyroidism and ophthalmopathy. General observations from the study: Most thyroid clonotypes expanded above 0.001 appeared in blood too.

The study excluded patients with uncontrolled infection, other autoimmune disease, pregnancy or lactation. Isolation of PBMCs was performed on around 9.7 ml fresh peripheral blood. The chain combines TRBV9 with TRBJ2-1; 10 bases map to TRBD2. Sequencing was performed on blood. This receptor was obtained from a woman aged 18-29 years with Graves' ophthalmopathy. CDR3 DNA sequence: TGTGCCAGCAGCGACTCGAAGCGGGGGGGCCGCGGTGAGCAGTTCTTC. Protein product: CASSDSKRGGRGEQFF.